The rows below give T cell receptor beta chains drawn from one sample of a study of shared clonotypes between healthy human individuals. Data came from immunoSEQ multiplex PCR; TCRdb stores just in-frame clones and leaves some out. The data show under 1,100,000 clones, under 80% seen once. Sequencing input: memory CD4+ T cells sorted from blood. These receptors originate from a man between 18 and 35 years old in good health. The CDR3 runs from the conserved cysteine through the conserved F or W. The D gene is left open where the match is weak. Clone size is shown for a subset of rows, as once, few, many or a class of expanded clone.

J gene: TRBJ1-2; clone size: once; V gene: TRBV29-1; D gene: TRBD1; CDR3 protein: CSVGDSGAYGYTF; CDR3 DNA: TGCAGCGTCGGGGACAGCGGAGCCTATGGCTACACCTTC
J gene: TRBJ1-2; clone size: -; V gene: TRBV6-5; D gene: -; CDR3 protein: CASSYIGGVGYTF; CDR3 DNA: TGTGCCAGCAGTTATATCGGGGGGGTAGGCTACACCTTC
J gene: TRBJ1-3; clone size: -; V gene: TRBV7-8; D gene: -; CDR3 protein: CASSLDSAGNTIYF; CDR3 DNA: TGTGCCAGCAGCTTAGACAGTGCCGGAAACACCATATATTTT
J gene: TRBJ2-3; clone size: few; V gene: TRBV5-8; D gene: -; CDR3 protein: CASSLWGLGDTQYF; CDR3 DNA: TGTGCCAGCAGCTTGTGGGGGCTGGGAGATACGCAGTATTTT
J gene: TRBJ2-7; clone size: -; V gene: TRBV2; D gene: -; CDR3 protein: CASSRGTLSYEQYF; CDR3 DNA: TGTGCCAGCAGTAGGGGGACCCTTTCCTACGAGCAGTACTTC
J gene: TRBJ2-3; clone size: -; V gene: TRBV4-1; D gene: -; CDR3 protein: CASSKRGGDSSTDTQYF; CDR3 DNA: TGCGCCAGCAGCAAAAGGGGGGGGGATTCTAGCACAGATACGCAGTATTTT
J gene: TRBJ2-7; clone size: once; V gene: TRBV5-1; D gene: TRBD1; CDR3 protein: CASSRGTGSSYEQYF; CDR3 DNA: TGCGCCAGCAGCCGCGGGACAGGGAGCTCCTACGAGCAGTACTTC
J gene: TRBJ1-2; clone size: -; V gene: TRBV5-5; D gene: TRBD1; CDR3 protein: CASSAGDRGNGYTF; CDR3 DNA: TGTGCCAGCAGCGCCGGGGACAGGGGGAATGGCTACACCTTC
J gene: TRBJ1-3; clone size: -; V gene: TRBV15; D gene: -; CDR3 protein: CATSRDNRAGNTIYF; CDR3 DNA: TGTGCCACCAGCAGAGATAACAGGGCTGGAAACACCATATATTTT
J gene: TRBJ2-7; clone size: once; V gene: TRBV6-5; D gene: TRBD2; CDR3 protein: CASSYVRGGASYEQYF; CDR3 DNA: TGTGCCAGCAGTTACGTTCGGGGGGGGGCCTCCTACGAGCAGTACTTC
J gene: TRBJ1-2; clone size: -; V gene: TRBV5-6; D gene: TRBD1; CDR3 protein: CASSWDRANYGYTF; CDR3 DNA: TGTGCCAGCAGCTGGGACAGGGCAAACTATGGCTACACCTTC
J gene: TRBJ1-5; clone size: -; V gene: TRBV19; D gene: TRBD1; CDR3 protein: CASGTGGAGSNQPQHF; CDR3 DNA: TGTGCCAGTGGGACAGGGGGCGCAGGTAGCAATCAGCCCCAGCATTTT
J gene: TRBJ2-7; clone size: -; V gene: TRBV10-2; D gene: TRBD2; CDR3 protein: CASSDTSGNHYEQYF; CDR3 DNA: TGCGCCAGCAGTGATACTAGCGGGAACCACTACGAGCAGTACTTC
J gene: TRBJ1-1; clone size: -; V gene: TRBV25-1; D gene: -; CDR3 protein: CASSTGKVLMNTEAFF; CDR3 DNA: TGTGCCAGCAGTACAGGGAAGGTTCTGATGAACACTGAAGCTTTCTTT
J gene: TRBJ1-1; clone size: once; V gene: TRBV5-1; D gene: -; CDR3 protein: CASSYSDRDTEAFF; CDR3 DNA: TGCGCCAGCAGCTATTCCGACAGAGACACTGAAGCTTTCTTT
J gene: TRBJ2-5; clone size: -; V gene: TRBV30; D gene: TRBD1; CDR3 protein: CAWSRQGETQYF; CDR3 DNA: TGTGCCTGGAGTCGACAGGGGGAGACCCAGTACTTC
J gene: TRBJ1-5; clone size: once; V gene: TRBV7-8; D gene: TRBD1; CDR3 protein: CASSKGQGSNQPQHF; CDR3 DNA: TGTGCCAGCAGCAAGGGACAGGGGAGCAATCAGCCCCAGCATTTT
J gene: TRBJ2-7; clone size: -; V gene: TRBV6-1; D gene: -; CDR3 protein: CASSELYEQYF; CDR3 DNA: TGTGCCAGCAGTGAATTATACGAGCAGTACTTC
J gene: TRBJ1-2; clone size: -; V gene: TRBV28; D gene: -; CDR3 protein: CASSLSGQTRGYTF; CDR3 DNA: TGTGCCAGCAGTTTATCGGGGCAGACGCGGGGCTACACCTTC
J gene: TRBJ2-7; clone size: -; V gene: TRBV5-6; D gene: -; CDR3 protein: CASSFIRSYEQYF; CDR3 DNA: TGTGCCAGCAGCTTCATTCGATCCTACGAGCAGTACTTC
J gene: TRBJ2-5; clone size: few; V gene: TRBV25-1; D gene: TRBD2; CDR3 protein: CASSEERGGETQYF; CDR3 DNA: TGTGCCAGCAGTGAGGAGCGGGGGGGAGAGACCCAGTACTTC
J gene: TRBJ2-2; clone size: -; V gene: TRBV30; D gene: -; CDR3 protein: CAWSLVPGELFF; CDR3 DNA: TGTGCCTGGAGTCTAGTCCCCGGGGAGCTGTTTTTT
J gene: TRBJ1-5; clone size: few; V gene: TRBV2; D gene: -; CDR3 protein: CASRTGKSQPQHF; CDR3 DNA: TGTGCCAGCAGGACAGGCAAGAGTCAGCCCCAGCATTTT
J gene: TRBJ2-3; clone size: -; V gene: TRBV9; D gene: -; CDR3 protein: CASSPRGIADTQYF; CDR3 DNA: TGTGCCAGCAGCCCCCGGGGGATAGCAGATACGCAGTATTTT
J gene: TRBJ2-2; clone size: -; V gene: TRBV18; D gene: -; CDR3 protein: CASSPPRKNTGELFF; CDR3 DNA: TGTGCCAGCTCACCACCTCGGAAGAACACCGGGGAGCTGTTTTTT
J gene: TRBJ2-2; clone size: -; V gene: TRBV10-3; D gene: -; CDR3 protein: CAITGLGGTGELFF; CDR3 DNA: TGTGCCATCACCGGGTTAGGGGGAACCGGGGAGCTGTTTTTT
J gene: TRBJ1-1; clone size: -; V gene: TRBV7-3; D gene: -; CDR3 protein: CASNPRGHRKNTEAFF; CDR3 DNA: TGTGCCAGCAACCCTAGGGGACATAGGAAGAACACTGAAGCTTTCTTT
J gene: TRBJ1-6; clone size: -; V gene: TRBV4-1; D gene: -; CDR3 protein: CASSQVGGRYDNSPLHF; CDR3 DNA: TGCGCCAGCAGCCAAGTGGGGGGGAGGTACGATAATTCACCCCTCCACTTT
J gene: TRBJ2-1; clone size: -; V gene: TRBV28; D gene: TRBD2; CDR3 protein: CASSYSIAGVLIHEQFF; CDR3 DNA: TGTGCCAGCAGCTACTCGATAGCGGGGGTTTTGATACATGAGCAGTTCTTC
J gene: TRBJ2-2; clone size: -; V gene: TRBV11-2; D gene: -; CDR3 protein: CASSREGGANTGELFF; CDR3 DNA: TGTGCCAGCAGCAGAGAGGGGGGCGCGAACACCGGGGAGCTGTTTTTT
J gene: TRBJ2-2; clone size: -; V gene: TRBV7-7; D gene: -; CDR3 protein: CASSPDLTGELFF; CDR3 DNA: TGTGCTAGCAGCCCGGACCTCACCGGGGAGCTGTTTTTT
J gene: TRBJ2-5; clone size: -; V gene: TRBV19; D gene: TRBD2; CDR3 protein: CASTQSWGGQETQYF; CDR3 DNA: TGTGCCAGTACCCAATCGTGGGGGGGACAAGAGACCCAGTACTTC
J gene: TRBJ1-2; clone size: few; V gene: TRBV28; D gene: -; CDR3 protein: CASRYPGTFIDGYTF; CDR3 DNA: TGTGCCAGCAGATATCCCGGGACCTTCATTGATGGCTACACCTTC
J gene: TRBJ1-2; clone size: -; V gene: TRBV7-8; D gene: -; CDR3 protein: CASSVQINYGYTF; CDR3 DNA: TGTGCCAGCAGCGTACAGATTAACTATGGCTACACCTTC
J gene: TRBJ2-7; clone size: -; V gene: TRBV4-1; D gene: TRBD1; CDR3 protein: CASSQALTGFSYEQYF; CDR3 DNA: TGCGCCAGCAGCCAAGCCCTGACAGGGTTCTCCTACGAGCAGTACTTC
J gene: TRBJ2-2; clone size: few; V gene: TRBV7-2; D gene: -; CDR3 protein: CASSPSWWELFF; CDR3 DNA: TGTGCCAGCAGCCCGAGTTGGTGGGAGCTGTTTTTT
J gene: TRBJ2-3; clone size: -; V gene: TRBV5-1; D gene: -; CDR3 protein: CASSPQGGITDTQYF; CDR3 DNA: TGCGCCAGCAGCCCCCAGGGGGGGATCACAGATACGCAGTATTTT
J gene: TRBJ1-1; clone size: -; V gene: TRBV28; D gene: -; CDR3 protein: CASQTRPNTEAFF; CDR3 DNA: TGTGCCAGCCAGACGAGGCCGAACACTGAAGCTTTCTTT
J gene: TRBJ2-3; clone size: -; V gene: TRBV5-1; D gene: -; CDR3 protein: CASSRDGTQGDTQYF; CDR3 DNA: TGCGCCAGCAGCAGGGACGGGACCCAAGGAGATACGCAGTATTTT
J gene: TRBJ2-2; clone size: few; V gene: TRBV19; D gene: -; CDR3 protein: CASSDPYGELFF; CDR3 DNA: TGTGCCAGTAGTGATCCTTACGGGGAGCTGTTTTTT
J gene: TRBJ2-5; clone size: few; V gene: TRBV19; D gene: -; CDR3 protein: CASSIGRGAETQYF; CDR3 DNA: TGTGCCAGTAGTATAGGCAGGGGGGCAGAGACCCAGTACTTC
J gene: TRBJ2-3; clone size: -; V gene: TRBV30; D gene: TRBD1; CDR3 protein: CAWSVQGNTQYF; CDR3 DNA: TGTGCCTGGAGTGTACAGGGGAATACGCAGTATTTT
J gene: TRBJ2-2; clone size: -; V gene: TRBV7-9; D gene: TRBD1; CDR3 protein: CASSLRTGSNTGELFF; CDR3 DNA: TGTGCCAGCAGCTTAAGGACAGGGTCGAACACCGGGGAGCTGTTTTTT
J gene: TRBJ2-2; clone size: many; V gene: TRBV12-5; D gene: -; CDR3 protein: CASGFGVPNTGELFF; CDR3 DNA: TGTGCTAGTGGTTTTGGGGTTCCGAACACCGGGGAGCTGTTTTTT
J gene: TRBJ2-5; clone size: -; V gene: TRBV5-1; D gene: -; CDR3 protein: CASSLGVGDQETQYF; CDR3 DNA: TGCGCCAGCAGCTTGGGAGTCGGTGATCAAGAGACCCAGTACTTC
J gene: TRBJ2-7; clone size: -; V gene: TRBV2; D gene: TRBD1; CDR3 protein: CASKQDRGTIYEQYF; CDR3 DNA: TGTGCCAGCAAGCAGGACAGGGGGACGATCTACGAGCAGTACTTC
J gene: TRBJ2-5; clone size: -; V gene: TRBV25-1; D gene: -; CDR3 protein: CASSESGGEETQYF; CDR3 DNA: TGTGCCAGCAGTGAATCTGGTGGCGAAGAGACCCAGTACTTC
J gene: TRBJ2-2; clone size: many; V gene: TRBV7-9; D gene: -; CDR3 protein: CASSLASGPIFTGELFF; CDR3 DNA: TGTGCCAGCAGCTTAGCGTCGGGACCAATCTTCACCGGGGAGCTGTTTTTT
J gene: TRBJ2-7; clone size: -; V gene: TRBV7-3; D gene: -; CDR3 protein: CASSLSGGTSEQYF; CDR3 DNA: TGTGCCAGCAGCTTAAGTGGAGGGACGAGCGAGCAGTACTTC
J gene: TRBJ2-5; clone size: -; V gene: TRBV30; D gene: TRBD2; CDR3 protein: CAWVGTSPDRWETQYF; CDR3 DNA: TGTGCCTGGGTCGGGACTAGCCCCGATCGGTGGGAGACCCAGTACTTC
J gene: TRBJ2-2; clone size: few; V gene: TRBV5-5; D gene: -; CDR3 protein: CASSSSNSSNTGELFF; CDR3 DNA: TGTGCCAGCAGTTCAAGTAACAGCTCCAACACCGGGGAGCTGTTTTTT
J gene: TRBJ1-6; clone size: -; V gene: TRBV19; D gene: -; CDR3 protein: CASSIVQHGSPLHF; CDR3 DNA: TGTGCCAGTAGTATAGTCCAGCATGGATCACCCCTCCACTTT
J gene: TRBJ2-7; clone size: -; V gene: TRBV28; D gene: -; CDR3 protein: CASSLSGSSSYEQYF; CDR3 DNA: TGTGCCAGCAGTTTATCGGGATCTAGCTCCTACGAGCAGTACTTC